What follows describes a single T cell receptor beta chain. The antigen is undetermined. Germline V CDR1 and CDR2: LGHNA, YSLEER. The CDR3 runs to 15 residues. Trimming at V came to 4 bases and at J to 4 bases, leaving 3 bases not matched to a gene. The data derive from a study of cytomegalovirus exposure and HLA in healthy donors. Study-wide findings and caveats: HLA allele associations emerged for fewer than 20,000 TCR beta sequences in a later analysis, at 0.05 false discovery rate. Within the data, a cluster of highly shared sequence variants was likely a sequencing artifact. It was reported in a later analysis that an Asian-associated ancestry cluster showed fewer N-insertions than the 666-donor mean.

A multiplex PCR was run with 60 Vbeta primers and 13 Jbeta primers. Clones were sequenced by immunoSEQ multiplex PCR, and TCRdb holds only the in-frame ones, with some missing. The sample includes approximately 210,000 clones, about three quarters of them seen just once. This receptor was obtained from a male donor in good health and CMV-seronegative. The specimen was PBMCs. This rearrangement joins TRBV4-3 to TRBJ2-1; 11 bases agree with TRBD2. This CDR3 reads CASSPGLAEYNEQFF. The CDR3 DNA reads TGCGCCAGCAGCCCGGGACTAGCGGAATACAATGAGCAGTTCTTC.